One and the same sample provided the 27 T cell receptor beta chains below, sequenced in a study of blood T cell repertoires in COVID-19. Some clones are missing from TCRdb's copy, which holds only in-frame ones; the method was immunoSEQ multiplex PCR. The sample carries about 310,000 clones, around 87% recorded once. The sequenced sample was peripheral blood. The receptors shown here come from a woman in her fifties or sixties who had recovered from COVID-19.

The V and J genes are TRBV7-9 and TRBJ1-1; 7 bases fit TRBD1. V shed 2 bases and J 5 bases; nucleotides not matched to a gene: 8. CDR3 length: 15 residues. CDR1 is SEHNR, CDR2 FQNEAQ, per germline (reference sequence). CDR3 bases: TGTGCCAGCAGCTTAAAGGGACAGCTGGAAACTGAAGCTTTCTTT. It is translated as CASSLKGQLETEAFF.

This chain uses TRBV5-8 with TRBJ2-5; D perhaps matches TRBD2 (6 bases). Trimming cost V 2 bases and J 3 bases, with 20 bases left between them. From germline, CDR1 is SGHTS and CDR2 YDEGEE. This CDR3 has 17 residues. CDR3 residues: CASSFPWAGRKEETQYF. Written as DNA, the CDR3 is TGTGCCAGCAGCTTCCCCTGGGCGGGGCGGAAAGAAGAGACCCAGTACTTC.

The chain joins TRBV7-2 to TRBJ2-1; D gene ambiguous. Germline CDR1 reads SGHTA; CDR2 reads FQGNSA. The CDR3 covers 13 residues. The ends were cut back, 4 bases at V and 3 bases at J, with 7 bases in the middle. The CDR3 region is CASSYNSYNEQFF. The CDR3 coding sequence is TGTGCCAGCAGCTACAACAGCTACAATGAGCAGTTCTTC.

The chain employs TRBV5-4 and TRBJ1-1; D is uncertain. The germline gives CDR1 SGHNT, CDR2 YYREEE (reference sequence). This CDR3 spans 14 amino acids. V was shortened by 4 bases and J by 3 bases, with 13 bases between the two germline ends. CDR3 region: CASSGPRRDTEAFF. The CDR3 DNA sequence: TGTGCCAGCAGCGGACCCCGGAGGGACACTGAAGCTTTCTTT. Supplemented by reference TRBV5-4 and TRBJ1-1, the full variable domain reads ETGVTQSPTHLIKTRGQQVTLRCSSQSGHNTVSWYQQALGQGPQFIFQYYREEENGRGNFPPRFSGLQFPNYSSELNVNALELDDSALYLCASSGPRRDTEAFFGQGTRLTVV.

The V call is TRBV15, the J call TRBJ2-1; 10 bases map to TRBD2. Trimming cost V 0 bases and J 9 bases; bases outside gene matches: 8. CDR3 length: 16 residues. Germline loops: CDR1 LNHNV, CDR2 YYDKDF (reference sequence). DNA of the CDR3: TGTGCCACCAGCAGAGAACTAGCGGGAAGGTTTATTGAGCAGTTCTTC. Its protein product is CATSRELAGRFIEQFF.

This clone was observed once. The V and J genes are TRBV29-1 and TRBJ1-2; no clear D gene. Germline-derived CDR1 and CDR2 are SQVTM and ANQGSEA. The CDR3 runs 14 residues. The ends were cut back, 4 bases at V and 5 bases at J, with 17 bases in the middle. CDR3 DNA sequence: TGCAGCGTTGCCTCGGTAGCTACCGGGTATGGCTACACCTTC. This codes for CSVASVATGYGYTF.

CDR3 sequence: CASSLPRLAGELFF. The CDR3 nucleotides are TGCGCCAGCAGCCTCCCTAGATTGGCCGGGGAGCTGTTTTTT. V usage is TRBV5-1 and J usage is TRBJ2-2, with no clear D. This CDR3 has 14 residues. The germline CDR1 and CDR2 sequences are SGHRS and YFSETQ. The V end lost 4 bases, the J end lost 6 bases, and 13 bases lay between the germline ends.

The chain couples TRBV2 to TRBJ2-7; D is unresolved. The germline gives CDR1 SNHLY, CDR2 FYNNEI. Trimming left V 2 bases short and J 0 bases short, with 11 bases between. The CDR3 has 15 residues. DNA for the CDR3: TGTGCCAGCAGTGAATTGGGCATTAGCTCCTACGAGCAGTACTTC. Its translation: CASSELGISSYEQYF.

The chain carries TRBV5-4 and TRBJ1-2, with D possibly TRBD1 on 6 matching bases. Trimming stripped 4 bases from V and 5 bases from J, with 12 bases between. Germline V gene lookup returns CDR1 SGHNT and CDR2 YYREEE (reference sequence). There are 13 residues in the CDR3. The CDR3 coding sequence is TGTGCCAGCAGCGGGGGGGGACAATATGGCTACACCTTC. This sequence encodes CASSGGGQYGYTF.

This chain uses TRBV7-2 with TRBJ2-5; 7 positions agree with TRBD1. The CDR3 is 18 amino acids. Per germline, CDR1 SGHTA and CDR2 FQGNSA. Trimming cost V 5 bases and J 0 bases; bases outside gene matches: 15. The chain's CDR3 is CASSPRGLPTGDQETQYF. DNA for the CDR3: TGTGCCAGCAGCCCGAGGGGCCTTCCTACAGGGGACCAAGAGACCCAGTACTTC.

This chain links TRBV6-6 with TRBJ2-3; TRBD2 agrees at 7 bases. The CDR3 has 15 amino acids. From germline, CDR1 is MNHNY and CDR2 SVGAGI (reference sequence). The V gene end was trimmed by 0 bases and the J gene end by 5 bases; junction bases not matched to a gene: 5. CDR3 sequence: CASSYSGGFGDTQYF. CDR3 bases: TGTGCCAGCAGTTACTCCGGGGGGTTTGGAGATACGCAGTATTTT.

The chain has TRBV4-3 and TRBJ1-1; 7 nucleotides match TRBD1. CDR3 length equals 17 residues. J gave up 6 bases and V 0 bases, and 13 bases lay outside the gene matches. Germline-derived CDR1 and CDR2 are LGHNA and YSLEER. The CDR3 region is CASSQDLSSGGLSEAFF. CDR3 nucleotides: TGCGCCAGCAGCCAAGATCTTTCGTCAGGGGGTTTATCTGAAGCTTTCTTT.

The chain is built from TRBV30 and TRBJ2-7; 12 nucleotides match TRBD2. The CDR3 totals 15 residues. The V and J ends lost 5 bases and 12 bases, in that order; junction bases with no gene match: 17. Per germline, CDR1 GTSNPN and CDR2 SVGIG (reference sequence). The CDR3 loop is CAWLVPGLAGLTPYF. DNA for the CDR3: TGTGCCTGGCTGGTCCCGGGACTAGCGGGCCTGACACCGTACTTC.

CDR3 amino acids: CASSPPPGTGELFF. CDR3 coding DNA: TGTGCCAGCTCACCACCTCCAGGGACCGGGGAGCTGTTTTTT. The chain recombines TRBV18 with TRBJ2-2; D possibly corresponds to TRBD1 (5 bases). V lost 0 bases to trimming and J lost 5 bases, with 7 bases between them. Germline lookup yields CDR1 KGHSH and CDR2 LQKENI. The CDR3 loop spans 14 amino acids.

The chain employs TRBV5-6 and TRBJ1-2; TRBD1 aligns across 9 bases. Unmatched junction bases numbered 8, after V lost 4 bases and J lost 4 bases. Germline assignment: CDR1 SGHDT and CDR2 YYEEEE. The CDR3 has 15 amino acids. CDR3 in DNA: TGTGCCAGCAGCGACTCCGGGACAGGGATCTATGGCTACACCTTC. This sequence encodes CASSDSGTGIYGYTF.

CDR3 residues: CASSLGRGADTQYF. CDR3 DNA: TGCGCCAGCAGCTTGGGACGGGGGGCTGATACGCAGTATTTT. This sequence joins TRBV5-1 and TRBJ2-3; weak D call: TRBD2 (7 bases). There are 14 residues in the CDR3. From germline, CDR1 is SGHRS and CDR2 YFSETQ. The ends were cut back, 0 bases at V and 6 bases at J, with 11 bases in the middle.

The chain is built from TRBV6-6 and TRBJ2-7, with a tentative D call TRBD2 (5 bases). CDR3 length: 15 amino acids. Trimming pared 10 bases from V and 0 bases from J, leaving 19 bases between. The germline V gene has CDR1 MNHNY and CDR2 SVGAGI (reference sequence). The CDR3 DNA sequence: TGTGCCACCAGATTCACCCAAACTAGCTCCTACGAGCAGTACTTC. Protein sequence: CATRFTQTSSYEQYF.

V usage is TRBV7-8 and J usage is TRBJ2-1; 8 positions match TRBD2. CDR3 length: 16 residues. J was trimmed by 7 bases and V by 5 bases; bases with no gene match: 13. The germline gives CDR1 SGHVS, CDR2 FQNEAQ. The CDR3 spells CASSPVAGGGQNEQFF. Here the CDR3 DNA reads TGTGCCAGCAGCCCTGTAGCTGGCGGGGGGCAGAATGAGCAGTTCTTC.

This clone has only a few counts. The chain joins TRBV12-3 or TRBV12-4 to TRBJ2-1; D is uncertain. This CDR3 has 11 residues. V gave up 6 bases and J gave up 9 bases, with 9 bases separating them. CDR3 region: CASSIYGEQFF. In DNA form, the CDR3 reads TGTGCCAGCAGCATATACGGTGAGCAGTTCTTC.

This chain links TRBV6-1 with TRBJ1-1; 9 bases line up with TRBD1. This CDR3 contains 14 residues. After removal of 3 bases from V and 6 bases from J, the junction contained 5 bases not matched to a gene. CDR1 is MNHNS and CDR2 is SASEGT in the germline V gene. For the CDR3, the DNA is TGTGCCAGCAGTGATGGACAGGGGTTACCTGAAGCTTTCTTT. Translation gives CASSDGQGLPEAFF.

The CDR3: CASSRTSGLSPGEQYF. Here the CDR3 DNA reads TGTGCCAGCAGCCGGACTAGCGGACTTTCCCCGGGCGAGCAGTACTTC. This chain uses TRBV28 with TRBJ2-7, with 10 positions matching TRBD2. CDR1 and CDR2 (germline): MDHEN, SYDVKM. This CDR3 is 16 amino acids long. V lost 6 bases, J lost 6 bases, and 14 bases stayed unmatched.

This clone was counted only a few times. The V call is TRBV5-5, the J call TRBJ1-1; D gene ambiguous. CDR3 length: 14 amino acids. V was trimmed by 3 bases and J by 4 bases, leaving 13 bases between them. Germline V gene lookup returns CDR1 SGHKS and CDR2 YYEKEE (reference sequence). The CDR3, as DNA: TGTGCCAGCAGCTGGGAAATGGGAGGCACTGAAGCTTTCTTT. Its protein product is CASSWEMGGTEAFF.

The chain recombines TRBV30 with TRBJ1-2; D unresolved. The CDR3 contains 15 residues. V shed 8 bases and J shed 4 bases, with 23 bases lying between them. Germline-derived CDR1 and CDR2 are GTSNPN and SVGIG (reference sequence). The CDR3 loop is CAGTKGSALGYGYTF. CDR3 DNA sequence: TGTGCCGGTACTAAAGGCAGCGCGCTTGGCTATGGCTACACCTTC.

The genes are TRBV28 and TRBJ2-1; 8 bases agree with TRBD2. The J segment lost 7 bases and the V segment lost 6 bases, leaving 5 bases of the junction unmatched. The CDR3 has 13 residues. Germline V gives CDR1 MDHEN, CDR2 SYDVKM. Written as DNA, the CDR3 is TGTGCCAGCAGCACGGGGGGGGGTAATGAGCAGTTCTTC. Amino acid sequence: CASSTGGGNEQFF.

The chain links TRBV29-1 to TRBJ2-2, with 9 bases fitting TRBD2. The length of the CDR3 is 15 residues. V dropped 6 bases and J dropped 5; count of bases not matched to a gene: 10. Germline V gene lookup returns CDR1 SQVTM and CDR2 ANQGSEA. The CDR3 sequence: CSVVDSGRRTGELFF. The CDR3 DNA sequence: TGCAGCGTCGTCGATAGCGGGAGAAGGACCGGGGAGCTGTTTTTT.

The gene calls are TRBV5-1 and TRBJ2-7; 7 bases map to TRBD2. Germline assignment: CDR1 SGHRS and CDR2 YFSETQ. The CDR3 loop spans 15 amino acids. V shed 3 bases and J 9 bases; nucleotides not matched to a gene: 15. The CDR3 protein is CASSSLGLERGGQYF. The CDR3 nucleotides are TGCGCCAGCAGCTCGCTCGGACTAGAGAGGGGAGGGCAGTACTTC.

CDR3 nucleotide sequence: TGCAGCGTTGTAGGTGACACATCCTACGAGCAGTACTTC. Its translation is CSVVGDTSYEQYF. This chain connects TRBV29-1 to TRBJ2-7; no definite D call. The CDR3 consists of 13 residues. The germline CDR1 and CDR2 sequences are SQVTM and ANQGSEA. With 4 bases removed from V and 1 base from J, the gap between germline ends came to 11 bases.